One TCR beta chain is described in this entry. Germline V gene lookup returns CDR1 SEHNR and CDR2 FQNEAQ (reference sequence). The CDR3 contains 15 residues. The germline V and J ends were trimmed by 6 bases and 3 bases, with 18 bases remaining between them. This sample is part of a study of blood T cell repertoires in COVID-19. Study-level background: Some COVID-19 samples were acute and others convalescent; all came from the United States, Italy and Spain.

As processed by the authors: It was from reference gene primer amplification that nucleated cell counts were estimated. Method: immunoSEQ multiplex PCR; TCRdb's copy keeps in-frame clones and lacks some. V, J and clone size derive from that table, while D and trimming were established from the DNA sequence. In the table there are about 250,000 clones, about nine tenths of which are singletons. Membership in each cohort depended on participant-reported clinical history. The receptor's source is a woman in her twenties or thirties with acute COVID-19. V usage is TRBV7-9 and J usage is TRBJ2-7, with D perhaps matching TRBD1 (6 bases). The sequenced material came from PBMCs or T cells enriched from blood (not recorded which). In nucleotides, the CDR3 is TGTGCCAGCAGTTCCCCTTCCGGGACACACTACGAGCAGTACTTC. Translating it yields CASSSPSGTHYEQYF.